This T cell receptor beta chain appears in the sequencing data of a study of blood T cells in healthy people across ages. General study points: Fewer expanded clones and more diversity marked long-lived versus aged donors. Estimated diversity across one million T cells was deemed an underestimate.

Germline V CDR1 and CDR2: MGHRA, YSYEKL. Unmatched junction bases numbered 1, after V lost 2 bases and J lost 6 bases. The CDR3 runs to 15 residues. Total RNA was isolated from each sample in quantities of at least 5 micrograms. A second 7 to 11 cycle PCR used barcoded and J-beta primers. There were at least 2.5 million CDR3-containing paired-end reads obtained from each sample. TCRdb redid the calling of the 5' RACE reads with MiXCR, one entry per CDR3 protein. The table lists 1.5 million to 2 million distinct CDR3 sequences, about 49% of them singletons. This clonotype appeared a few times. Antigen specificity is unknown.

The sequence was obtained from a woman aged 40 to 49 in good health. Sequencing input: blood. J is TRBJ1-6 and V is TRBV4-1; TRBD1 aligns across 10 bases. The CDR3 bases are TGCGCCAGCAGCCAATGGACAGGGGGTAATTCACCCCTCCACTTT. Translation gives CASSQWTGGNSPLHF.